This record covers a single T cell receptor beta chain. The data originate from a study of cytomegalovirus exposure and HLA in healthy donors. Per germline, CDR1 LGHNA and CDR2 YSLEER. The CDR3 is 16 residues long. The V end was cut by 4 bases, the J end by 5 bases, with 17 bases between. Here immunoSEQ multiplex PCR was the method, and the copy in TCRdb shows in-frame clones only, minus some. The table includes some 100,000 clones, more than 70% detected once. This receptor was identified in a woman younger than 30 in good health and CMV-seronegative. This chain uses TRBV4-3 with TRBJ2-2; the D gene is possibly TRBD2 (6 bases). Material for sequencing was PBMCs. DNA of the CDR3: TGCGCCAGCAGCCCCCAGGAGGGCGAGGGGACCGGGGAGCTGTTTTTT. This sequence encodes CASSPQEGEGTGELFF.